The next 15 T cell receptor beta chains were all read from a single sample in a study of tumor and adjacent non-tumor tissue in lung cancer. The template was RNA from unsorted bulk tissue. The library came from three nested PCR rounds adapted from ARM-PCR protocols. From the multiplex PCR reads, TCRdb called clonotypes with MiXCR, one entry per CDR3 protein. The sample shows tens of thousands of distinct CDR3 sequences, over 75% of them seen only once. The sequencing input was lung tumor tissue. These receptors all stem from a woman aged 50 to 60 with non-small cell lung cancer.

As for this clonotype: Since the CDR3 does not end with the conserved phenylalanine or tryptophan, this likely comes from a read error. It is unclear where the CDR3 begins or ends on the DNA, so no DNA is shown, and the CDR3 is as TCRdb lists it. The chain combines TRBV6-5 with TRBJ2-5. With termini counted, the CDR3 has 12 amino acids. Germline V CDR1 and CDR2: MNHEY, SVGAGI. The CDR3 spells CASSHTSETQCL.

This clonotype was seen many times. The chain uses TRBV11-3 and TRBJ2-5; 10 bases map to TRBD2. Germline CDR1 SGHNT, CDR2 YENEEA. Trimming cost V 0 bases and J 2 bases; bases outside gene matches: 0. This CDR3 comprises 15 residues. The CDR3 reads CASSLEAGGQETQYF. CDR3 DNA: TGTGCCAGCAGCTTAGAAGCGGGAGGGCAAGAGACCCAGTACTTC.

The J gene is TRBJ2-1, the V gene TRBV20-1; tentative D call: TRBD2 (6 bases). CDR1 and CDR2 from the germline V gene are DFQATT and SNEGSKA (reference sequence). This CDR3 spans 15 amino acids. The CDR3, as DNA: TGCACTCCTAGAAATCGGCTTGGAGGGCTCAGTGAGCAGTTCTTC. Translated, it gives CTPRNRLGGLSEQFF.

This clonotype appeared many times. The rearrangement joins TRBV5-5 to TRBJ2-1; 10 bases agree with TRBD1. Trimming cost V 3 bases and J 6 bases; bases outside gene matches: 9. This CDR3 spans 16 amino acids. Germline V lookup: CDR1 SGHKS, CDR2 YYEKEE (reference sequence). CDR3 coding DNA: TGTGCCAGCAGCTCCCTAGGGACAGGGGATCCCAATGAGCAGTTCTTC. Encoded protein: CASSSLGTGDPNEQFF. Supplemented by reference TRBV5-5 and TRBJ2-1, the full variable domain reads DAGVTQSPTHLIKTRGQQVTLRCSPISGHKSVSWYQQVLGQGPQFIFQYYEKEERGRGNFPDRFSARQFPNYSSELNVNALLLGDSALYLCASSSLGTGDPNEQFFGPGTRLTVL.

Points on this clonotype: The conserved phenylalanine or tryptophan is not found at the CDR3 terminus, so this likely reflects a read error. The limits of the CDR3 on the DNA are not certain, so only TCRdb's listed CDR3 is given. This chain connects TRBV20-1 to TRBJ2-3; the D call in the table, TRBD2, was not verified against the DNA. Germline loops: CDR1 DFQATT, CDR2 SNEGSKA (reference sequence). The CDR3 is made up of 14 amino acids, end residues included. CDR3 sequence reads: CSAPLSGGTDTHYI.

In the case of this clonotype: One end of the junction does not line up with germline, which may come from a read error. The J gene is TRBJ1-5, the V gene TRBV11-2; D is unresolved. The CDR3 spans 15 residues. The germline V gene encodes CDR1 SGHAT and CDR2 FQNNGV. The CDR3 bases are TGTGCCATCAGCTTAGCGGACCGAGGCAATCAGCTCCAGCATTTT. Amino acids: CAISLADRGNQLQHF.

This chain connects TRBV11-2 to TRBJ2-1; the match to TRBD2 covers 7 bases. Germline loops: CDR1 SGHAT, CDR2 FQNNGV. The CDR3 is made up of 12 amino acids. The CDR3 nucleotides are TGTGTTAACATGGGACTACCTGACGAGCAGTTCTTC. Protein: CVNMGLPDEQFF.

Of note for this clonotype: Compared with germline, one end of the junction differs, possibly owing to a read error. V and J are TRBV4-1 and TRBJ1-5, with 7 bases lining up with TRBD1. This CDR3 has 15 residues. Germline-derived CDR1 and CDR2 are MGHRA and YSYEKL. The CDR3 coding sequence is TGCGCTAGCAGACAAGGCGACAGGGACAGTCAGCCCCAGCATTTT. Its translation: CASRQGDRDSQPQHF.

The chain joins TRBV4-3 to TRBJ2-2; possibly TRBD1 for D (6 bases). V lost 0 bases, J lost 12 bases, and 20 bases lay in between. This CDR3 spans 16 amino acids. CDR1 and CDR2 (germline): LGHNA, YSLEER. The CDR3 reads CASSQERSVDTGKLFF. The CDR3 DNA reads TGCGCCAGCAGCCAAGAACGAAGTGTAGACACAGGGAAGCTGTTTTTT.

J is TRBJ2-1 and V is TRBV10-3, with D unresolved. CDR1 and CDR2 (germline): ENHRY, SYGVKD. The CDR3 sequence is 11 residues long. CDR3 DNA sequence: TGTGCAATACATGCGAAGGGTGAGCAGTTCTTC. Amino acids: CAIHAKGEQFF.

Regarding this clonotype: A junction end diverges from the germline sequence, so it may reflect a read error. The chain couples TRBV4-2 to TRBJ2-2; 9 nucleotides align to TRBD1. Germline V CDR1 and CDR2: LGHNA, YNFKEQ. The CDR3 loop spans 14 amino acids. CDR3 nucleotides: TGTGTCAGCATACCCGGGACAGGGTCCGGGGAGCTGTTTTTT. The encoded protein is CVSIPGTGSGELFF.

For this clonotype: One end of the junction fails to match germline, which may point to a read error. The CDR3 reads CAGSLSGGLTEGFF. The CDR3 nucleotides read TGTGCCGGTAGTTTAAGTGGCGGCCTCACTGAAGGTTTCTTT. The V and J genes are TRBV28 and TRBJ1-1; D call uncertain. The germline V gene encodes CDR1 MDHEN and CDR2 SYDVKM. This CDR3 contains 14 residues.

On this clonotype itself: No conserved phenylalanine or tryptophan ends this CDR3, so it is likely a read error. Here the CDR3 reads CASKGQPGLHY. The CDR3 nucleotides read TGTGCCAGCAAGGGACAGCCAGGCCTCCACTAT. V gene TRBV28 combines with J gene TRBJ1-6, with 7 bases identical to TRBD1. V gave up 7 bases and J gave up 15 bases; unmatched junction bases: 6. Germline V gives CDR1 MDHEN, CDR2 SYDVKM. The CDR3 runs to 11 residues.

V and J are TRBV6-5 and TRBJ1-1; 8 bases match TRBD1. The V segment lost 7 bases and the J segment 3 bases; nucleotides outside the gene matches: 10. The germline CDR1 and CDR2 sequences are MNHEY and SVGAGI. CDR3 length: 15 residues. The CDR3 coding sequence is TGTGCCAGCAACCCCAGGACAGGGTCGCACACTGAAGCTTTCTTT. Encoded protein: CASNPRTGSHTEAFF.

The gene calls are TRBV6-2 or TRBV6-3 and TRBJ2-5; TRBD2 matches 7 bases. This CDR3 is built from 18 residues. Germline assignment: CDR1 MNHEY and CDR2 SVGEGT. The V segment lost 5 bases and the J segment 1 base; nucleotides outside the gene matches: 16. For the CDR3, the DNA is TGTGCCAGCAGTCGGACCCCTCTTCTAGCGGCAGCCCAAGAGACCCAGTACTTC. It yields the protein CASSRTPLLAAAQETQYF.